This TCR beta chain derives from a study of T cell responses to AZD1222 COVID-19 vaccine. Study conclusions and caveats: Breadth and depth of Spike-specific TCRs rose after two AZD1222 doses. The donor group comprised mostly white British people and more females; the analysis possibly underestimated clonal diversity. Spike was spanned by vaccine-associated CD4 TCRs, with dominance at 160-218 and 743-854.

In regard to this clone: Its target is not known. Within the sample, other DNA sequences also encode this same CDR3.

Germline V gene data show CDR1 as LGHDT and CDR2 as YNNKEL (reference sequence). Trimming left V 1 base short and J 2 bases short, with 2 bases between. This CDR3 region has 12 residues. The repertoire was sequenced with immunoSEQ multiplex PCR; TCRdb's copy has only in-frame clones and lacks some. The repertoire holds some 150,000 clones, with 89% as singletons. The sequence was obtained from an adult in good health. The sample consisted of peripheral blood, taken on day 0 of AZD1222 vaccination. The chain combines TRBV3-1 (or the pseudogene TRBV3-2) with TRBJ1-1; unclear D gene. The CDR3 nucleotides read TGTGCCAGCAGCCAAGTAAACACTGAAGCTTTCTTT. Protein product: CASSQVNTEAFF.